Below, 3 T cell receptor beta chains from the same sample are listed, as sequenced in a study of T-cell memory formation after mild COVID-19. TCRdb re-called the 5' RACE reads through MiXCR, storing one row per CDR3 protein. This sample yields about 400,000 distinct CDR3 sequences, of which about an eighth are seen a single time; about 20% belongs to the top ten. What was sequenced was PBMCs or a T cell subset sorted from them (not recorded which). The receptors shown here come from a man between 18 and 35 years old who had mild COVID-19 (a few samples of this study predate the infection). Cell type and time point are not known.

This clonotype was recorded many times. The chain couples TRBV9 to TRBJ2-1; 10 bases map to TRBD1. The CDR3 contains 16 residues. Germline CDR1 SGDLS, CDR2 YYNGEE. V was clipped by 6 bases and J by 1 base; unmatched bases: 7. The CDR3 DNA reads TGTGCCAGCACCTTCGGACAGGGGGGTTCCTACAATGAGCAGTTCTTC. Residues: CASTFGQGGSYNEQFF.

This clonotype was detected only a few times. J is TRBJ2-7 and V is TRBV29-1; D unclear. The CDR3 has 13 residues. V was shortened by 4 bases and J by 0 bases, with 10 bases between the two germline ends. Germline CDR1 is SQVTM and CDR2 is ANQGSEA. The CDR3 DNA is TGCAGCGTTGCCCTCGGGCCCTCCTACGAGCAGTACTTC. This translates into CSVALGPSYEQYF.

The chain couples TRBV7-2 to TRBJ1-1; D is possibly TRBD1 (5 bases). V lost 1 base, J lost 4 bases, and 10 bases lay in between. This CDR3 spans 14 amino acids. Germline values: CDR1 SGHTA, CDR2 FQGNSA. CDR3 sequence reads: CASSLVGAGTEAFF. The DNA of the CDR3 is TGTGCCAGCAGCTTAGTAGGGGCGGGCACTGAAGCTTTCTTT. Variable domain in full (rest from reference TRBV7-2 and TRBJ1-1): GAGVSQSPSNKVTEKGKDVELRCDPISGHTALYWYRQSLGQGLEFLIYFQGNSAPDKSGLPSDRFSAERTGGSVSTLTIQRTQQEDSAVYLCASSLVGAGTEAFFGQGTRLTVV.